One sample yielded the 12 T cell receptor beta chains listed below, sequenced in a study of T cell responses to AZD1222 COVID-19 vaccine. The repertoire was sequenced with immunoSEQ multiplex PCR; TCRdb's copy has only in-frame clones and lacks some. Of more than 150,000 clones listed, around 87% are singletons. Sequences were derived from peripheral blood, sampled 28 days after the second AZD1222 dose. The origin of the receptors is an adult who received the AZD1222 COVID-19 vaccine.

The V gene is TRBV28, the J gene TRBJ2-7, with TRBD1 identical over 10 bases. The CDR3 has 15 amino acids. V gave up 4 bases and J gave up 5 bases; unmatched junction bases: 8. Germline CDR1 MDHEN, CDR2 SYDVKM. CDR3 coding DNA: TGTGCCAGCAGTTCCCTCGGGACAGGGGTAAACGAGCAGTACTTC. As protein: CASSSLGTGVNEQYF.

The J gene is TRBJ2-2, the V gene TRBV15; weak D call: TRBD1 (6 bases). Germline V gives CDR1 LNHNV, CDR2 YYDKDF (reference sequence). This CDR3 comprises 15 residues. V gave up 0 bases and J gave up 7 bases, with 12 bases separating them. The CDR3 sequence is CATSRDRQAVGELFF. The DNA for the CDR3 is TGTGCCACCAGCAGAGATCGACAGGCGGTCGGGGAGCTGTTTTTT.

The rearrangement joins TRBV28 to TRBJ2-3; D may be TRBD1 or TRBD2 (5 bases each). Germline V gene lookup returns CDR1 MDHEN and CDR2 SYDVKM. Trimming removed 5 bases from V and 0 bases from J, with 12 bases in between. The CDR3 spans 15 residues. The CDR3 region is CASSPRGGSTDTQYF. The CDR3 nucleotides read TGTGCCAGCAGTCCCCGGGGCGGGAGCACAGATACGCAGTATTTT. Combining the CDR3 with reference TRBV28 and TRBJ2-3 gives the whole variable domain DVKVTQSSRYLVKRTGEKVFLECVQDMDHENMFWYRQDPGLGLRLIYFSYDVKMKEKGDIPEGYSVSREKKERFSLILESASTNQTSMYLCASSPRGGSTDTQYFGPGTRLTVL.

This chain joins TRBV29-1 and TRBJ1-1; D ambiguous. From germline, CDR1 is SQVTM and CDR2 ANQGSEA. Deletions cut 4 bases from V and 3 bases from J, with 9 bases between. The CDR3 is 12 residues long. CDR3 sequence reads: CSVVIGYTEAFF. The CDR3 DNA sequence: TGCAGCGTTGTAATCGGGTACACTGAAGCTTTCTTT.

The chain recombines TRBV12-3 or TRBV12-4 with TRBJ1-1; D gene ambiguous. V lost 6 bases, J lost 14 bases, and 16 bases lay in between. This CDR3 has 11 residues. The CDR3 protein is CASSLGILSFF. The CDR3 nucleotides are TGTGCCAGCAGCCTAGGGATCTTATCGTTCTTT.

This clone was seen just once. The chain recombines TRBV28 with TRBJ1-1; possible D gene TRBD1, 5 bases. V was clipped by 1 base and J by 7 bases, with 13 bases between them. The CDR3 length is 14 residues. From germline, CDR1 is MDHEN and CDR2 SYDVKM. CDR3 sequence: CASSLFLERGEAFF. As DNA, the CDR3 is TGTGCCAGCAGTTTATTTTTGGAAAGGGGTGAAGCTTTCTTT.

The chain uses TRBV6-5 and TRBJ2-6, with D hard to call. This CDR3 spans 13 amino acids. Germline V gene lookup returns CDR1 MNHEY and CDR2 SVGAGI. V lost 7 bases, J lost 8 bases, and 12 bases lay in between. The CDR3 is CASKVPSSNVLTF. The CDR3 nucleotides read TGTGCCAGCAAGGTCCCTTCTTCCAACGTCCTGACTTTC.

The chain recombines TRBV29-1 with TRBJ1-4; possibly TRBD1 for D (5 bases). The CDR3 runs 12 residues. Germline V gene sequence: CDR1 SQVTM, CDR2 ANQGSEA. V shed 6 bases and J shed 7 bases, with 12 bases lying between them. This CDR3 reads CSVQDGGEKLFF. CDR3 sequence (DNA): TGCAGCGTACAGGACGGGGGTGAAAAACTGTTTTTT.

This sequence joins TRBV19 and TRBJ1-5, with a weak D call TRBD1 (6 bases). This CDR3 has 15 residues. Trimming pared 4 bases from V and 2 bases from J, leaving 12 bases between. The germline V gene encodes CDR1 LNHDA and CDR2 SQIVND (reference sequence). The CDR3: CASSRDYRGNQPQHF. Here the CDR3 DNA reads TGTGCCAGTAGTAGGGATTACAGGGGCAATCAGCCCCAGCATTTT.

CDR3 region: CAIRAAGSASPLHF. CDR3 sequence (DNA): TGTGCCATCAGGGCGGCAGGGTCGGCTTCACCCCTCCACTTT. V and J are TRBV10-3 and TRBJ1-6; a possible D gene is TRBD1 (5 bases). The CDR3 extends over 14 amino acids. Deletions cut 6 bases from V and 9 bases from J, with 15 bases between. Germline-derived CDR1 and CDR2 are ENHRY and SYGVKD.

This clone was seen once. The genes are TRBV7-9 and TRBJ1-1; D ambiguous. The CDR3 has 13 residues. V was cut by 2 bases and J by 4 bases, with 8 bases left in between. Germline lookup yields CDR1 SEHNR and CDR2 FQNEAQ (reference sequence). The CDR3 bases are TGTGCCAGCAGCTTACGCGGCGTCACTGAAGCTTTCTTT. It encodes CASSLRGVTEAFF.

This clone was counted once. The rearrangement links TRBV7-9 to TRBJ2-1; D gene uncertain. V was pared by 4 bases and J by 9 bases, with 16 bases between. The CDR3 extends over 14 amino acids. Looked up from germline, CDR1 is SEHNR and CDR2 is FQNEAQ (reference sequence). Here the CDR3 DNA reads TGTGCCAGCAGCTCTTCTCGGGTTACAAGTGAGCAGTTCTTC. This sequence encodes CASSSSRVTSEQFF.